A selection of T cell receptor beta chains follows, all from one sample in a study of blood T cells in healthy people across ages. TCRdb re-called the 5' RACE reads through MiXCR, storing one row per CDR3 protein. The repertoire consists of around 1,900,000 distinct CDR3 sequences, with approximately 39% occurring once and the leading ten covering 20% to 25%. The material sequenced was blood. The receptors shown here come from a human donor in good health. Each CDR3 is given with its conserved first and last residue. D genes are given only for firm matches. Where a row states a size, it is once, few, many or the class of an expanded clone; other rows omit it.

d_gene: NA
abundance: NA
j_gene: TRBJ1-2
v_gene: TRBV29-1
CDR3nt: TGCAGCGTCGCGTCCGGGACCGCCTATGGCTACACCTTC
CDR3aa: CSVASGTAYGYTF

d_gene: TRBD2
abundance: NA
j_gene: TRBJ2-5
v_gene: TRBV3-1
CDR3nt: TGTGCCAGCAGCCTAAAAGCGGGGGGGTCGAAGACCCAGTACTTC
CDR3aa: CASSLKAGGSKTQYF

d_gene: TRBD1
abundance: NA
j_gene: TRBJ2-2
v_gene: TRBV11-3
CDR3nt: TGTGCCAGCAGCTCTAGACAGGGGACGACGAACACCGGGGAGCTGTTTTTT
CDR3aa: CASSSRQGTTNTGELFF

d_gene: NA
abundance: few
j_gene: TRBJ2-5
v_gene: TRBV6-2/TRBV6-3
CDR3nt: TGTGCCAGCAGTTACTCCACGGGGGAGTGGCAAGAGACCCAGTACTTC
CDR3aa: CASSYSTGEWQETQYF

d_gene: NA
abundance: few
j_gene: TRBJ1-2
v_gene: TRBV20-1
CDR3nt: TGCAGTGCCGTACCTGGACTCGGCTATGGCTACACCTTC
CDR3aa: CSAVPGLGYGYTF

d_gene: NA
abundance: NA
j_gene: TRBJ2-7
v_gene: TRBV12-3/TRBV12-4
CDR3nt: TGTGCCAGCACGTTCAGGGGGGCCTACGAGCAGTACTTC
CDR3aa: CASTFRGAYEQYF

d_gene: NA
abundance: few
j_gene: TRBJ2-3
v_gene: TRBV20-1
CDR3nt: TGCAGTGCTAAAGGGATGGACACTACGCAGTATTTT
CDR3aa: CSAKGMDTTQYF

d_gene: NA
abundance: once
j_gene: TRBJ2-7
v_gene: TRBV11-2
CDR3nt: TGTGCCAGCAGCTTAGATCCGGGAGCATCCTACGAGCAGTACTTC
CDR3aa: CASSLDPGASYEQYF

d_gene: TRBD1
abundance: NA
j_gene: TRBJ2-7
v_gene: TRBV7-6
CDR3nt: TGTGCCAGCAGCTTAGAGGGGGACAGGGGATCCGAGCAGTACTTC
CDR3aa: CASSLEGDRGSEQYF

d_gene: NA
abundance: NA
j_gene: TRBJ2-7
v_gene: TRBV4-3
CDR3nt: TGCGCCAGCAGCCAAATAAAGGGTTCATCCTACGAGCAGTACTTC
CDR3aa: CASSQIKGSSYEQYF

d_gene: TRBD2
abundance: few
j_gene: TRBJ2-1
v_gene: TRBV6-2/TRBV6-3
CDR3nt: TGTGCCAGCAGTTACAGCGGACTAGCCTACAATGAGCAGTTCTTC
CDR3aa: CASSYSGLAYNEQFF

d_gene: NA
abundance: NA
j_gene: TRBJ1-6
v_gene: TRBV15
CDR3nt: TGTGCCACCAGCAGAGAAGCGGGGAATTCACCCCTCCACTTT
CDR3aa: CATSREAGNSPLHF

d_gene: NA
abundance: NA
j_gene: TRBJ1-2
v_gene: TRBV11-3
CDR3nt: TGTGCCAGCAGCCCCTTGATTAGGGATGGAGCTAACTATGGCTACACCTTC
CDR3aa: CASSPLIRDGANYGYTF

d_gene: NA
abundance: few
j_gene: TRBJ2-6
v_gene: TRBV15
CDR3nt: TGTGCCACCTCCTGGGGGCTGGGGGGGGCCAACGTCCTGACTTTC
CDR3aa: CATSWGLGGANVLTF

d_gene: NA
abundance: many
j_gene: TRBJ2-5
v_gene: TRBV7-3
CDR3nt: TGTGCCAGCAGCTTAATTCCCCAAGAGACCCAGTACTTC
CDR3aa: CASSLIPQETQYF

d_gene: NA
abundance: many
j_gene: TRBJ2-3
v_gene: TRBV6-2/TRBV6-3
CDR3nt: TGTGCCAGCAGTTACTCGAGGTTAGATACGCAGTATTTT
CDR3aa: CASSYSRLDTQYF

d_gene: NA
abundance: NA
j_gene: TRBJ2-6
v_gene: TRBV3-1
CDR3nt: TGTGCCAGCAGCCAAGATGGAGCGAGCGGGGCCAACGTCCTGACTTTC
CDR3aa: CASSQDGASGANVLTF

d_gene: NA
abundance: once
j_gene: TRBJ2-1
v_gene: TRBV9
CDR3nt: TGTGCCAGCAGCTCGGGCTCCGGGACTGGGAGACTACGTTCCTACAATGAGCAGTTCTTC
CDR3aa: CASSSGSGTGRLRSYNEQFF

d_gene: NA
abundance: NA
j_gene: TRBJ2-3
v_gene: TRBV7-9
CDR3nt: TGTGCCAGCAGCTCAGGGTCTCCGCCCCTAATTTCTAGCACAGATACGCAGTATTTT
CDR3aa: CASSSGSPPLISSTDTQYF

d_gene: NA
abundance: NA
j_gene: TRBJ2-7
v_gene: TRBV6-2/TRBV6-3
CDR3nt: TGTGCCAGCAGTGGACACTCCTCCTACGAGCAGTACTTC
CDR3aa: CASSGHSSYEQYF

d_gene: TRBD2
abundance: few
j_gene: TRBJ2-1
v_gene: TRBV5-1
CDR3nt: TGCGCCAGCAGCCCTAGACTAGCGGGGAGGCCCCTGTTAGAGAATGAGCAGTTCTTC
CDR3aa: CASSPRLAGRPLLENEQFF

d_gene: NA
abundance: NA
j_gene: TRBJ2-1
v_gene: TRBV20-1
CDR3nt: TGCAGTGCTAGAGATGTCAGCTCTGGGTACAATGAGCAGGTCTTC
CDR3aa: CSARDVSSGYNEQVF

d_gene: TRBD1
abundance: NA
j_gene: TRBJ2-5
v_gene: TRBV28
CDR3nt: TGTGCCAGCAGTGATCGGACAGGGTTTCGGGAGCAGTACTTC
CDR3aa: CASSDRTGFREQYF

d_gene: NA
abundance: few
j_gene: TRBJ2-5
v_gene: TRBV7-2
CDR3nt: TGTGCCAGCAGCTTAACTGGTACACCCAAAGAGACCCAGTACTTC
CDR3aa: CASSLTGTPKETQYF

d_gene: TRBD1
abundance: many
j_gene: TRBJ2-1
v_gene: TRBV6-2/TRBV6-3
CDR3nt: TGTGCCAGCAGTTACTGGGGACAGGAGCAGTTCTTC
CDR3aa: CASSYWGQEQFF

d_gene: NA
abundance: NA
j_gene: TRBJ1-2
v_gene: TRBV5-1
CDR3nt: TGCGCCAGCAGCTCTGGAATACTAGGGTATGCGGATGGCTACACCTTC
CDR3aa: CASSSGILGYADGYTF

d_gene: NA
abundance: NA
j_gene: TRBJ2-6
v_gene: TRBV15
CDR3nt: TGTGCCACCAGCAGAGGTGGAAGCAGGGCATCTGGGGCCAACGTCCTGACTTTC
CDR3aa: CATSRGGSRASGANVLTF

d_gene: NA
abundance: NA
j_gene: TRBJ2-2
v_gene: TRBV12-3/TRBV12-4
CDR3nt: TGTGCCAGCAGTTTACAGTGGGAGCTGTTTTTT
CDR3aa: CASSLQWELFF

d_gene: TRBD1
abundance: NA
j_gene: TRBJ2-5
v_gene: TRBV5-1
CDR3nt: TGCGCCAGCAGTGACAGGGTCGACCAAGAGACCCAGTACTTC
CDR3aa: CASSDRVDQETQYF

d_gene: TRBD1
abundance: NA
j_gene: TRBJ2-6
v_gene: TRBV4-1
CDR3nt: TGCGCCAGCAGCCAAGAGACGGGACAGATTTTTGGGGCCAACGTCCGGACTTTC
CDR3aa: CASSQETGQIFGANVRTF

d_gene: TRBD1
abundance: NA
j_gene: TRBJ1-1
v_gene: TRBV18
CDR3nt: TGTGCCAGCTCAGATTTGGACAGGGGAATGAACACTGAAGCTTTCTTT
CDR3aa: CASSDLDRGMNTEAFF

d_gene: NA
abundance: NA
j_gene: TRBJ1-5
v_gene: TRBV7-9
CDR3nt: TGTGCCAGCAGCTTAGTCGGAGGCCCAGGTAGCAATCAGCCCCAGCATTTT
CDR3aa: CASSLVGGPGSNQPQHF

d_gene: NA
abundance: NA
j_gene: TRBJ2-7
v_gene: TRBV7-2
CDR3nt: TGTGCCAGCAGCTTAACAGCGGGCTCTAGCTCCTACGAGCAGTACTTC
CDR3aa: CASSLTAGSSSYEQYF

d_gene: NA
abundance: NA
j_gene: TRBJ1-1
v_gene: TRBV19
CDR3nt: TGTGCCAGTACCCTTGGAAGGACTGAAGCTTTCTTT
CDR3aa: CASTLGRTEAFF

d_gene: TRBD2
abundance: NA
j_gene: TRBJ2-1
v_gene: TRBV15
CDR3nt: TGTGCCACCACCGGGGGGGGGCTAAACAATGAGCAGTTCTTC
CDR3aa: CATTGGGLNNEQFF